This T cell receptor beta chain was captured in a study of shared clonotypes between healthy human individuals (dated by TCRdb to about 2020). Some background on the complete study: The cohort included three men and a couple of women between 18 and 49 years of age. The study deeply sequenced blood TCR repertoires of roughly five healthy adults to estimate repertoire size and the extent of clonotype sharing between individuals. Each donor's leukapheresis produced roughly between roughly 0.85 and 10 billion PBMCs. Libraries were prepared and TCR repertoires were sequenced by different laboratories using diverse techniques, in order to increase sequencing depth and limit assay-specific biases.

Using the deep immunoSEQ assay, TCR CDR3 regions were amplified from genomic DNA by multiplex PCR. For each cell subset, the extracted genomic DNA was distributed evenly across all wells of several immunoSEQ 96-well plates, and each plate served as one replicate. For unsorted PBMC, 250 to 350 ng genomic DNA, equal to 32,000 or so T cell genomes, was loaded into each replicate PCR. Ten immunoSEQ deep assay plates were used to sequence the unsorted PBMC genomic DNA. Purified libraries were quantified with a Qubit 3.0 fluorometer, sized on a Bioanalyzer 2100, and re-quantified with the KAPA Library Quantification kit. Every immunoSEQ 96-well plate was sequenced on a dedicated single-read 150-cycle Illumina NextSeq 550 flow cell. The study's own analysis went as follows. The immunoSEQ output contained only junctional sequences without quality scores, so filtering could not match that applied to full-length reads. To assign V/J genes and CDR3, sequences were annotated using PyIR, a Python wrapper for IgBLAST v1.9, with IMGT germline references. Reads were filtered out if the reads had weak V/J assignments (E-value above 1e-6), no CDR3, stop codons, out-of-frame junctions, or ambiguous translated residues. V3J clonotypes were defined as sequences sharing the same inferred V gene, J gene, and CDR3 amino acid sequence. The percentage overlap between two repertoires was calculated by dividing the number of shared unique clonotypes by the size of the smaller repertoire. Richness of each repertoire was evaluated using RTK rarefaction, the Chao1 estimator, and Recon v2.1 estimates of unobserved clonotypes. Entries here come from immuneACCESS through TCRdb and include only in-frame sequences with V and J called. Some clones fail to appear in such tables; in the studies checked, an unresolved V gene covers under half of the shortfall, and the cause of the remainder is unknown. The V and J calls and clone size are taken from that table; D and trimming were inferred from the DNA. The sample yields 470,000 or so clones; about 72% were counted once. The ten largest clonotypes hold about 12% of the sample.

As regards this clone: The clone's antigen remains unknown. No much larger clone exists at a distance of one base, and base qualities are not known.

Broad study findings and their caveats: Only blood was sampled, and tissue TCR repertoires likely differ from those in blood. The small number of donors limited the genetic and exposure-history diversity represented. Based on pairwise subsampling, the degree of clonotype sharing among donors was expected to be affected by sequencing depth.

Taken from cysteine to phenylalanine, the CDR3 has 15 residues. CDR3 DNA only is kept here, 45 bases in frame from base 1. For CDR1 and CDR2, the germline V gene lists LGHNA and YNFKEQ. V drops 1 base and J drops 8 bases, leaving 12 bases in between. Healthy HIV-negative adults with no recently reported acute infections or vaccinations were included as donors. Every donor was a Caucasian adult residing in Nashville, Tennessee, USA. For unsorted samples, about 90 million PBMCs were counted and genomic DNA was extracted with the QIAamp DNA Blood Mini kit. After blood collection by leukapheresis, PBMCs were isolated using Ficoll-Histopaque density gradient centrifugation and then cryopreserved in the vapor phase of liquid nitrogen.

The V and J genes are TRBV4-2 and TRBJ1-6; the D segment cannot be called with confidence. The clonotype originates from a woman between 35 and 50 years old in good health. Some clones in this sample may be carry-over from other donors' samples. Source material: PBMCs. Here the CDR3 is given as CASSQVWAVDSPLHF. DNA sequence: TGTGCCAGCAGCCAAGTCTGGGCGGTAGATTCACCCCTCCACTTT.